Below, one T cell receptor (beta chain) is given with its context. The source of the sample is a study of blood T cell repertoires in COVID-19. About the research overall: Samples came from the United States, Italy and Spain, spanning acute and convalescent COVID-19.

The data were produced by immunoSEQ multiplex PCR, yet TCRdb's version contains in-frame clones alone and is incomplete. The sample lists 90,000 to 120,000 clones; more than 70% were seen once. V dropped 4 bases and J dropped 6; count of bases not matched to a gene: 19. The CDR3 sequence is 19 residues long. Germline V gives CDR1 SNHLY, CDR2 FYNNEI. This TCR came from a man between 35 and 55 years old with active or convalescent COVID-19. J is TRBJ2-1 and V is TRBV2, with 9 bases identical to TRBD2. Material: peripheral blood. The CDR3 region has the DNA TGTGCCAGCAGTGGGGTTGTTTCAATATATAGCGGGAGTAGCAATGAGCAGTTCTTC. It encodes CASSGVVSIYSGSSNEQFF.